The rows below give T cell receptor beta chains drawn from one sample of a study of T-cell reconstitution after alpha-beta-depleted transplantation in children. TCRdb ran MiXCR on the PCR reads and lists one entry per CDR3 protein. The sample consists of 600,000 to 800,000 distinct CDR3 sequences, roughly 14% of them appearing once. The sequencing used PBMCs, collected before TCRalphabeta/CD19-depleted stem cell transplant. The receptors come from a girl aged 2-10 years with congenital amegakaryocytic thrombocytopenia, due to receive a stem cell transplant. Each CDR3 is given with its conserved first and last residue. A D gene is named only where the DNA matches it firmly. Clone size is given for some rows only: seen once, a few or many times, or a class if the clone is expanded.

clone_size,cdr3_length,v_call,d_call,j_call,cdr3_nt,cdr3_aa
.,15,TRBV7-9,.,TRBJ2-2,TGTGCCAGCGGCAAAAGCCAAGGGGTCACCGGGGAGCTGTTTTTT,CASGKSQGVTGELFF
many,14,TRBV7-9,.,TRBJ2-2,TGTGCCAGCAGCCCTGGACGTACCACCGGGGAGCTGTTTTTT,CASSPGRTTGELFF
many,15,TRBV4-1,.,TRBJ2-1,TGCGCCAGCAGCCAAGGATTAGCTCCCTACAATGAGCAGTTCTTC,CASSQGLAPYNEQFF
many,13,TRBV10-3,TRBD1,TRBJ1-2,TGTGCCATCAGAGGGACAGGGGAATATGGCTACACCTTC,CAIRGTGEYGYTF
.,14,TRBV12-3/TRBV12-4,TRBD1,TRBJ2-2,TGTGCCAGCAGCCGGGGACAGGGGGACGGGGAGCTGTTTTTT,CASSRGQGDGELFF
few,16,TRBV9,TRBD2,TRBJ2-2,TGTGCCAGCAGCAAAGGACTAGCGGTGAACACCGGGGAGCTGTTTTTT,CASSKGLAVNTGELFF
.,12,TRBV20-1,TRBD2,TRBJ2-3,TGCAGTGCTTCGCTAGCGGGTGATACGCAGTATTTT,CSASLAGDTQYF
many,16,TRBV5-1,TRBD2,TRBJ2-2,TGCGCCAGCAGCTTGGTACTAGCGGGGAACACCGGGGAGCTGTTTTTT,CASSLVLAGNTGELFF
many,12,TRBV10-2,.,TRBJ2-3,TGCGCCATTAAGGGCGTAGACGATACGCAGTATTTT,CAIKGVDDTQYF
.,14,TRBV18,.,TRBJ2-7,TGTGCCAGCTCTCAGAGCCCAAAGAGCAACGAGCAGTACTTC,CASSQSPKSNEQYF
many,13,TRBV2,.,TRBJ1-5,TGTGCCAGCAGTGCGAACGGCAATCAGCCCCAGCATTTT,CASSANGNQPQHF
few,18,TRBV7-2,.,TRBJ2-1,TGTGCCAGCAGCTTACCGTTATGGGAGACTTCCTCCTACAATGAGCAGTTCTTC,CASSLPLWETSSYNEQFF
few,12,TRBV28,.,TRBJ2-1,TGTGCCAGCAGTTTAGATAGCAGGGAGCAGTTCTTC,CASSLDSREQFF
few,13,TRBV30,TRBD2,TRBJ2-7,TGTGCCTGGAGTGTAGCGGGAGTAAGCGAGCAGTACTTC,CAWSVAGVSEQYF
many,16,TRBV5-1,.,TRBJ2-1,TGCGCCAGCACCCCTGGGGGGAATTTTCCCTACAATGAGCAGTTCTTC,CASTPGGNFPYNEQFF
.,20,TRBV11-1,TRBD2,TRBJ2-1,TGTGCCAGCAGCCACCCTAGGGGGCGGGAGGGCCCGATAGTATACAATGAGCAGTTCTTC,CASSHPRGREGPIVYNEQFF
many,15,TRBV29-1,TRBD2,TRBJ2-3,TGCAGCGCGAGTGGGACTAGCGGATGGGCAGATACGCAGTATTTT,CSASGTSGWADTQYF
.,14,TRBV20-1,TRBD2,TRBJ2-1,TGCAGTGCTCACCTAGCGGTTCCCCCGGGTGAGCAGTTCTTC,CSAHLAVPPGEQFF
many,15,TRBV3-1,.,TRBJ2-7,TGTGCCAGCAGCCAAGACCTGACCATGGGGTACGAGCAGTACTTC,CASSQDLTMGYEQYF
few,15,TRBV7-9,.,TRBJ2-3,TGTGCCAGCAGCTTATCATTCCAGGACACAGATACGCAGTATTTT,CASSLSFQDTDTQYF
many,11,TRBV29-1,.,TRBJ1-1,TGCAGCGTAGTCTACACAGTTGAAGCTTTCTTT,CSVVYTVEAFF
many,14,TRBV7-9,.,TRBJ2-1,TGTGCCGGGGCCAGCGGGCGCTCCTACAATGAGCAGTTCTTC,CAGASGRSYNEQFF